The 16 T cell receptor beta chains below were found in one sample sequenced in a study of blood T cell repertoires in COVID-19 (TCRdb year 2020). Library preparation was by the immunoSEQ multiplex PCR assay. The clones in this table, taken by TCRdb from immuneACCESS, are in-frame only. Not every clone is retained; where verified, under half of the shortfall comes from an unresolved V gene, and the cause of the rest is unknown. A total of approximately 82,000 clones appear in this sample, 92% of them only once. Roughly 6.4% of the sample goes to the ten largest clones. Sequences were obtained from peripheral blood. The receptors stem from a woman aged 60-75 years with active COVID-19.

The gene calls are TRBV19 and TRBJ2-3; 13 bases match TRBD2. V dropped 6 bases and J dropped 8; count of bases not matched to a gene: 5. CDR3 length: 14 residues. Germline V gene lookup returns CDR1 LNHDA and CDR2 SQIVND (reference sequence). CDR3 in DNA: TGTGCCAGTAGGACTAGCGGGGGGATAGGTACGCAGTATTTT. Its translation is CASRTSGGIGTQYF.

The genes are TRBV9 and TRBJ2-5, with 9 bases matching TRBD1. The CDR3 has 14 residues. The germline V gene has CDR1 SGDLS and CDR2 YYNGEE. Trimming took 2 bases from V and 3 from J; bases not matched to a gene: 2. CDR3 sequence reads: CASSVGTGKETQYF. In DNA form, the CDR3 reads TGTGCCAGCAGCGTCGGGACAGGGAAAGAGACCCAGTACTTC.

The chain recombines TRBV28 with TRBJ2-7; TRBD1 is a possible D gene (5 bases). The CDR3 is 13 residues long. Trimming took off 5 bases at V and 4 bases at J, with 12 bases between the two ends. Germline CDR1 is MDHEN and CDR2 is SYDVKM. The CDR3 protein is CASSDRQIYEQYF. The CDR3, as DNA: TGTGCCAGCAGTGACCGACAGATTTACGAGCAGTACTTC.

The J gene is TRBJ1-6, the V gene TRBV30, with D possibly being TRBD1 (5 bases). Looked up from germline, CDR1 is GTSNPN and CDR2 is SVGIG (reference sequence). The CDR3 is 15 residues long. V was pared by 0 bases and J by 6 bases, with 12 bases between. The CDR3 DNA follows: TGTGCCTGGAGTGTACGGGGGACGAGTAATTCACCCCTCCACTTT. This codes for CAWSVRGTSNSPLHF.

This chain's CDR3 is CASSLGDRISYEQYF. The CDR3 coding sequence is TGTGCCAGCAGCTTAGGAGACAGGATATCCTACGAGCAGTACTTC. The chain has TRBV7-2 and TRBJ2-7; D perhaps matches TRBD1 (6 bases). The CDR3 contains 15 residues. The V and J ends lost 1 base and 1 base respectively, with 11 bases between them. Germline lookup yields CDR1 SGHTA and CDR2 FQGNSA. The complete variable domain, with remaining parts taken from reference TRBV7-2 and TRBJ2-7, reads GAGVSQSPSNKVTEKGKDVELRCDPISGHTALYWYRQSLGQGLEFLIYFQGNSAPDKSGLPSDRFSAERTGGSVSTLTIQRTQQEDSAVYLCASSLGDRISYEQYFGPGTRLTVT.

The chain links TRBV6-5 to TRBJ1-2; 7 bases are a match to TRBD1. The length of the CDR3 is 13 residues. CDR1 is MNHEY, CDR2 SVGAGI, per germline. Losses at the gene ends were 7 bases for V and 4 bases for J; bases not matched to a gene: 6. The CDR3: CASKMTGLYGYTF. CDR3 nucleotides: TGTGCCAGCAAGATGACAGGGCTCTATGGCTACACCTTC.

The chain combines TRBV19 with TRBJ2-7, with a weak D call TRBD2 (6 bases). The CDR3 loop spans 16 amino acids. V was cut by 1 base and J by 6 bases, with 19 bases left in between. Germline-derived CDR1 and CDR2 are LNHDA and SQIVND (reference sequence). This chain's CDR3 is CASSIGRGTRVSEQYF. The CDR3 DNA follows: TGTGCCAGTAGTATAGGTCGAGGGACTCGTGTCAGCGAGCAGTACTTC.

This sequence joins TRBV7-9 and TRBJ2-7; 7 bases match TRBD2. The junction had 9 bases not matched to a gene; V was cut back by 4 bases and J by 3 bases. The CDR3 is made up of 15 amino acids. The V gene's germline CDR1 is SEHNR and CDR2 FQNEAQ (reference sequence). The CDR3 DNA follows: TGTGCCAGCAGCTCCCCCCAGCGGGGTATCTACGAGCAGTACTTC. Amino acid sequence: CASSSPQRGIYEQYF.

The CDR3 here is CAWSGAMVNGYTF. CDR3 sequence (DNA): TGTGCCTGGAGTGGAGCCATGGTCAATGGCTACACCTTC. J is TRBJ1-2 and V is TRBV30; D is unresolved. The V end was cut by 1 base, the J end by 6 bases, with 12 bases between. The CDR3 runs to 13 residues. Germline V gives CDR1 GTSNPN, CDR2 SVGIG (reference sequence).

This chain joins TRBV28 and TRBJ2-7, with 8 positions matching TRBD2. This CDR3 has 16 residues. Germline lookup yields CDR1 MDHEN and CDR2 SYDVKM. With 6 bases clipped from V and 2 bases from J, the junction kept 12 bases outside the gene matches. DNA for the CDR3: TGTGCCAGCAGCCCCCCCGGGGCGGGGGGTACCTACGAGCAGTACTTC. Its translation: CASSPPGAGGTYEQYF.

The V gene is TRBV29-1, the J gene TRBJ1-3, with D maybe TRBD1 (5 bases). The CDR3 has 12 residues. Germline CDR1 SQVTM, CDR2 ANQGSEA. V was clipped by 7 bases and J by 3 bases, with 10 bases between them. The CDR3 sequence is CSAGTDGNTIYF. The CDR3 DNA follows: TGCAGCGCAGGGACTGATGGAAACACCATATATTTT.

The chain uses TRBV2 and TRBJ2-3; tentative D call: TRBD1 (5 bases). The CDR3 extends over 15 amino acids. Trimming cost V 4 bases and J 9 bases, with 20 bases left between them. Germline V gene lookup returns CDR1 SNHLY and CDR2 FYNNEI. The CDR3 loop reads CASSGRAERKGTQYF. Here the CDR3 DNA reads TGTGCCAGCAGTGGTCGGGCCGAGCGTAAGGGGACGCAGTATTTT.

The chain employs TRBV6-1 and TRBJ2-1, with 8 nucleotides matching TRBD2. The CDR3 loop spans 15 amino acids. The junction had 7 bases not matched to a gene; V was cut back by 2 bases and J by 7 bases. Germline-derived CDR1 and CDR2 are MNHNS and SASEGT. CDR3 nucleotide sequence: TGTGCCAGCAGTGAAAAAAGCGGGAGATGGAATGAGCAGTTCTTC. It is translated as CASSEKSGRWNEQFF.

This clone has only one observation. The rearrangement uses TRBV29-1 and TRBJ1-1; tentative D call: TRBD1 (6 bases). This CDR3 contains 15 residues. Germline lookup yields CDR1 SQVTM and CDR2 ANQGSEA. With 4 bases removed from V and 0 bases from J, the gap between germline ends came to 15 bases. CDR3 coding DNA: TGCAGCGTTGGGGGGCAGGGAGCTTTGAACACTGAAGCTTTCTTT. It specifies CSVGGQGALNTEAFF. Filled out from reference TRBV29-1 and TRBJ1-1, the complete variable domain reads SAVISQKPSRDICQRGTSLTIQCQVDSQVTMMFWYRQQPGQSLTLIATANQGSEATYESGFVIDKFPISRPNLTFSTLTVSNMSPEDSSIYLCSVGGQGALNTEAFFGQGTRLTVV.

This clone came up once. J is TRBJ2-7 and V is TRBV28, with D tentatively TRBD1 (5 bases). The CDR3 is made up of 15 amino acids. V lost 7 bases, J lost 2 bases, and 18 bases lay in between. The V gene's germline CDR1 is MDHEN and CDR2 SYDVKM. CDR3 protein: CASIRAHSGPYEQYF. The CDR3 DNA follows: TGTGCCAGCATCAGGGCACACTCGGGCCCCTACGAGCAGTACTTC.

The chain uses TRBV6-4 and TRBJ2-1; D perhaps matches TRBD1 (6 bases). V was clipped by 6 bases and J by 5 bases, with 14 bases between them. Germline CDR1 and CDR2: MRHNA and SNTAGT. This CDR3 spans 14 amino acids. The chain's CDR3 is CASSQIGGDNEQFF. CDR3 nucleotides: TGTGCCAGCAGCCAAATAGGGGGAGACAATGAGCAGTTCTTC.